This T cell receptor beta chain was recovered during a study of T cell clonality in common variable immunodeficiency. The CDR3 covers 17 residues. The junction had 13 bases not matched to a gene; V was cut back by 5 bases and J by 3 bases. Germline assignment: CDR1 LNHDA and CDR2 SQIVND (reference sequence). This clone was observed many times. Its cognate antigen is unknown. The read ends 3 residues shy of where the CDR3 ends; the end is completed using the germline J gene. Overall study results and limits: Reportedly, TCR beta sequences from common variable immunodeficiency showed fewer deletions and N-nucleotide insertions.

Data came from immunoSEQ multiplex PCR; TCRdb stores just in-frame clones and leaves some out. The sample holds fewer than 50,000 clones, and no clone turns up only once. Both groups were predominantly of Caucasian heritage. The V call is TRBV19, the J call TRBJ1-3; 7 bases agree with TRBD1. The sample taken for sequencing was peripheral blood mononuclear cells. This clonotype originated in a person aged 18 to 75 in good health. The CDR3 DNA, read in part, is TGTGCCAGTAGTCCCCACGTAGGGACAGCAATTGGAAACACC. Its protein product is CASSPHVGTAIGNT. The full CDR3 protein is CASSPHVGTAIGNTIYF.